The rows below give T cell receptor beta chains drawn from one sample of a study of shared T cell receptors in the human thymus. Here immunoSEQ multiplex PCR was the method, and the copy in TCRdb shows in-frame clones only, minus some. The sample yields 700,000 to 750,000 clones, 80% to 90% seen once. These sequences were also reported in another study, on human thymus T cells.

The sample consisted of thymocytes. These receptors originate from a girl less than two years old with a congenital heart defect. CDR3s leave out the opening cysteine and the closing phenylalanine or tryptophan. Fields, in order: V gene, J gene, D gene, CDR3 protein. The D gene is left open where the match is weak.

TRBV7-6,TRBJ1-1,TRBD1,ASSLAKAGTGRRKGMNTEAF
TRBV4-2,TRBJ1-4,NA,ASSQASLGADEKLF
TRBV4-1,TRBJ1-5,NA,ASSQDSNRAGKAYSNQPQH
TRBV10-3,TRBJ2-7,NA,ATITGSGPGAYEQY
TRBV29-1,TRBJ1-1,NA,SVVQGNTEAF
TRBV2,TRBJ1-5,TRBD1,ASSKWTGALSNQPQH
TRBV28,TRBJ1-2,TRBD1,ASSLPGQGDYGYT
TRBV27,TRBJ1-6,NA,ASSVPPQSQGWNSPLH
TRBV5-6,TRBJ1-2,NA,ASSPPGANGYT
TRBV2,TRBJ1-2,NA,ASSTGTPRAPLLNGYT
TRBV5-4,TRBJ2-4,NA,ASSLRQAKNIQY
TRBV10-3,TRBJ1-3,NA,AIGHSGNTIY
TRBV19,TRBJ1-2,NA,ASSIPRGTGSYGYT
TRBV5-8,TRBJ1-6,TRBD1,ASSPGTGGVNSPLH
TRBV4-3,TRBJ2-1,NA,ASSQDSGVSYNEQF
TRBV19,TRBJ2-2,NA,ASSPRGPPGELF
TRBV19,TRBJ1-1,NA,ASTGGVNTEAF
TRBV5-6,TRBJ2-5,NA,ASSLEFRRGETQY
TRBV15,TRBJ2-5,NA,ATSREKQAFQETQY
TRBV19,TRBJ1-5,NA,ASSRQVGGAINQPQH
TRBV5-6,TRBJ1-1,NA,ASSRGHGGSQNTEAF
TRBV27,TRBJ2-3,TRBD2,ASSPFLLAGGVAQY
TRBV10-1,TRBJ1-6,NA,ASRQGSYNSPLH
TRBV30,TRBJ1-3,TRBD1,AWSVSLFITGAGNTIY
TRBV5-1,TRBJ2-5,TRBD1,ASSLSWTGPIQETQY
TRBV28,TRBJ1-1,TRBD1,ASSFPTDRLNTEAF
TRBV7-2,TRBJ2-7,NA,ASSLAGAYSSYEQY
TRBV30,TRBJ1-1,NA,AWSPQVGRNTEAF
TRBV29-1,TRBJ1-6,NA,SAVGQVGGNSPLH
TRBV15,TRBJ1-3,TRBD1,ATSRASGGHPGNTIY
TRBV29-1,TRBJ2-7,NA,SVLGKGEYEQY
TRBV9,TRBJ1-2,TRBD1,ASPPILQDRAHGYT
TRBV4-3,TRBJ2-3,TRBD1,ASSQAFLDRATDTQY
TRBV13,TRBJ2-5,NA,ASSPLRDIQETQY
TRBV5-1,TRBJ1-1,TRBD1,ASSLHQRQGVGAF
TRBV14,TRBJ1-1,NA,ASSQDLSGEAF
TRBV5-8,TRBJ2-7,TRBD1,ASSLAGTATYYEQY
TRBV7-6,TRBJ2-1,TRBD1,ASSLVEPGQTYNEQF
TRBV28,TRBJ2-2,TRBD1,ASRGKNRGSGELF
TRBV27,TRBJ2-7,TRBD2,ASSPAGKLSYEQY
TRBV7-9,TRBJ2-1,TRBD2,ASSLGVFLREYNEQF
TRBV7-6,TRBJ1-3,NA,ASSYKNRSSGNTIY
TRBV5-1,TRBJ2-7,NA,ASSLPGTPGRVSYEQY
TRBV9,TRBJ1-1,NA,ASGDWEEGSTEAF
TRBV5-1,TRBJ2-3,TRBD2,ASSLASGGLQISTDTQY